Presented here are 27 T cell receptor beta chains from one specimen sequenced in a study of beta chain features in type 1 diabetes. Points from the study as a whole: People with Type 1 diabetes carried modestly yet significantly shorter TCRB CDR3s in all four CD4+ subsets.

The entirety of the isolated RNA underwent reverse transcription, so expressed TCRB transcripts were sequenced. Data came from immunoSEQ multiplex PCR; TCRdb stores just in-frame clones and leaves some out. This table has about 700,000 clones, around 15% appearing once. Antigens of these TCRs are unknown. The sample was naive CD4+ T cells from blood. Receptor source: a young man with type 1 diabetes.

In its sample, this clone was seen a few times. The rearrangement joins TRBV9 to TRBJ1-3; D perhaps matches TRBD1 (6 bases). V lost 4 bases, J lost 0 bases, and 8 bases lay in between. The CDR3 covers 14 residues. The germline gives CDR1 SGDLS, CDR2 YYNGEE. CDR3 DNA sequence: TGTGCCAGCAGCATACAGGGCTCTGGAAACACCATATATTTT. This codes for CASSIQGSGNTIYF.

The rearrangement uses TRBV7-9 and TRBJ2-5; D call uncertain. V was shortened by 1 base and J by 5 bases, with 8 bases between the two germline ends. Looked up from germline, CDR1 is SEHNR and CDR2 is FQNEAQ (reference sequence). This CDR3 region has 13 residues. The CDR3 spells CASSLGPEETQYF. The CDR3 DNA is TGTGCCAGCAGCTTAGGACCCGAGGAGACCCAGTACTTC. Full variable domain (remainder filled in from reference TRBV7-9 and TRBJ2-5): DTGVSQNPRHKITKRGQNVTFRCDPISEHNRLYWYRQTLGQGPEFLTYFQNEAQLEKSRLLSDRFSAERPKGSFSTLEIQRTEQGDSAMYLCASSLGPEETQYFGPGTRLLVL.

This clone occurred a few times. The chain uses TRBV19 and TRBJ2-3; D tentatively fits TRBD1 or TRBD2 (6 bases each). The CDR3 runs to 16 residues. CDR1 is LNHDA, CDR2 SQIVND, per germline (reference sequence). Trimming removed 3 bases from V and 1 base from J, with 14 bases in between. The chain's CDR3 is CASSILGGRGTDTQYF. The CDR3 DNA sequence: TGTGCCAGTAGTATCCTCGGGGGCCGGGGCACAGATACGCAGTATTTT.

This clone was counted between two and nine times. The gene calls are TRBV5-1 and TRBJ2-3; D gene ambiguous. This CDR3 spans 13 amino acids. Germline loops: CDR1 SGHRS, CDR2 YFSETQ. Deletions cut 4 bases from V and 4 bases from J, with 10 bases between. The CDR3 protein is CASSKVIADTQYF. CDR3 nucleotides: TGCGCCAGCAGCAAGGTCATCGCAGATACGCAGTATTTT.

Only a few counts were recorded for this clone. The chain links TRBV9 to TRBJ2-1; 11 bases agree with TRBD2. V lost 3 bases, J lost 4 bases, and 15 bases stayed unmatched. The CDR3 has 19 residues. From germline, CDR1 is SGDLS and CDR2 YYNGEE. CDR3 region: CASSDRTIAGGPSYNEQFF. The CDR3 DNA reads TGTGCCAGCAGCGACCGCACTATAGCGGGGGGGCCGTCATACAATGAGCAGTTCTTC.

This clone was detected only a few times. Other DNA sequences within the sample encode an identical CDR3. This chain joins TRBV30 and TRBJ1-4; no clear D gene. CDR1 is GTSNPN and CDR2 is SVGIG in the germline V gene (reference sequence). The CDR3 has 14 amino acids. The V and J ends lost 3 bases and 0 bases respectively, with 8 bases between them. The CDR3 here is CAWSPQATNEKLFF. The CDR3, as DNA: TGTGCCTGGAGCCCCCAAGCAACTAATGAAAAACTGTTTTTT.

This CDR3 is CASKSMSNQPQHF. The CDR3, as DNA: TGTGCCAGCAAAAGTATGAGCAATCAGCCCCAGCATTTT. This sequence joins TRBV2 and TRBJ1-5; no clear D. CDR1 is SNHLY and CDR2 is FYNNEI in the germline V gene. The CDR3 sequence is 13 residues long. Trimming shortened V by 7 bases and J by 1 base, and 8 bases separated the two germline ends.

This clone has more than one count but fewer than ten. The chain is built from TRBV28 and TRBJ2-7; 8 bases are a match to TRBD2. The germline V gene has CDR1 MDHEN and CDR2 SYDVKM. This CDR3 is 15 amino acids long. J lost 0 bases, V lost 4 bases, and 5 bases had no gene match. The CDR3 coding sequence is TGTGCCAGCAGTTCAATAGCGGGGCACTCCTACGAGCAGTACTTC. Translation gives CASSSIAGHSYEQYF.

As regards this clone: At one end, the junction sequence differs from germline, possibly due to a read error. The V call is TRBV2, the J call TRBJ1-2; D remains ambiguous. In germline, CDR1 is SNHLY, CDR2 FYNNEI. The CDR3 spans 13 residues. CDR3 sequence (DNA): TGTGCCAGCAGTAGGTCGGGGAACTCTGGCTACACCTTC. This codes for CASSRSGNSGYTF.

This clone turned up a few times. The chain has TRBV2 and TRBJ2-1; possibly TRBD2 for D (6 bases). This CDR3 is built from 15 residues. Germline V gives CDR1 SNHLY, CDR2 FYNNEI. The V gene lost 7 bases and the J gene lost 2 bases, with 15 bases spanning the gap. Written as DNA, the CDR3 is TGTGCCAGCACCCCTCGGTCGGGGGCCTACAATGAGCAGTTCTTC. Its translation: CASTPRSGAYNEQFF.

The chain is built from TRBV30 and TRBJ2-7; no definite D call. Looked up from germline, CDR1 is GTSNPN and CDR2 is SVGIG (reference sequence). Trimming took 1 base from V and 5 from J, leaving 6 bases between them. The CDR3 runs 11 residues. CDR3 DNA: TGTGCCTGGAGTGCTGGGGACGAGCAGTACTTC. This encodes CAWSAGDEQYF.

This clone was seen a handful of times. The chain combines TRBV7-2 with TRBJ1-2; D is unclear. The V and J ends lost 3 bases and 4 bases respectively, with 6 bases between them. CDR3 length: 12 residues. From germline, CDR1 is SGHTA and CDR2 FQGNSA. The CDR3 DNA reads TGTGCCAGCAGCTTTGCGGTCTATGGCTACACCTTC. It yields the protein CASSFAVYGYTF.

The chain links TRBV7-2 to TRBJ1-1; the match to TRBD1 covers 8 bases. Germline CDR1 is SGHTA and CDR2 is FQGNSA. This CDR3 spans 11 amino acids. J gave up 7 bases and V 6 bases, and 1 base lay outside the gene matches. CDR3 sequence: CASRGQGEAFF. Written as DNA, the CDR3 is TGTGCCAGCAGAGGACAGGGTGAAGCTTTCTTT.

The chain combines TRBV7-9 with TRBJ1-2; D might be TRBD1 (6 bases). Trimming removed 5 bases from V and 3 bases from J, with 22 bases in between. CDR1 is SEHNR and CDR2 is FQNEAQ in the germline V gene (reference sequence). The CDR3 contains 17 residues. The DNA for the CDR3 is TGTGCCAGCAGCCCGGGTCAGGGGATTAGCGGTGACTATGGCTACACCTTC. Amino acids: CASSPGQGISGDYGYTF.

V usage is TRBV6-6 and J usage is TRBJ2-5; 7 bases are shared with TRBD1. CDR1 MNHNY and CDR2 SVGAGI come from the germline V gene (reference sequence). The CDR3 has 14 amino acids. V was clipped by 2 bases and J by 1 base; unmatched bases: 1. The CDR3 DNA sequence: TGTGCCAGCAGTTACCGGGACAGCCAAGAGACCCAGTACTTC. Its translation is CASSYRDSQETQYF.

The rearrangement links TRBV7-9 to TRBJ1-4; tentatively, D is TRBD1 (6 bases). The V gene's germline CDR1 is SEHNR and CDR2 FQNEAQ (reference sequence). The ends were cut back, 6 bases at V and 2 bases at J, with 13 bases in the middle. The CDR3 runs to 15 residues. The CDR3 sequence is CASSFPQGTNEKLFF. The CDR3 DNA sequence: TGTGCCAGCAGTTTTCCACAGGGCACTAATGAAAAACTGTTTTTT.

This chain connects TRBV9 to TRBJ2-7; TRBD1 aligns across 8 bases. This CDR3 spans 14 amino acids. Germline assignment: CDR1 SGDLS and CDR2 YYNGEE. The J segment lost 3 bases and the V segment lost 0 bases, leaving 2 bases of the junction unmatched. DNA of the CDR3: TGTGCCAGCAGCGTAGAAGACAGGGGCTACGAGCAGTACTTC. Translation: CASSVEDRGYEQYF.

The table lists this clone with a few counts. The J gene is TRBJ2-3, the V gene TRBV28; 8 bases line up with TRBD2. The trim removed 3 bases at V and 0 bases at J, leaving 8 bases unmatched. The CDR3 has 17 residues. Germline CDR1 MDHEN, CDR2 SYDVKM. The CDR3 DNA sequence: TGTGCCAGCAGTTTTGCGGCGGGGGGCTCCAGCACAGATACGCAGTATTTT. Protein sequence: CASSFAAGGSSTDTQYF.

The chain couples TRBV4-1 to TRBJ2-7; D possibly corresponds to TRBD1 (6 bases). In germline, CDR1 is MGHRA, CDR2 YSYEKL. The germline V and J ends were trimmed by 1 base and 7 bases, with 20 bases remaining between them. The CDR3 runs to 16 residues. CDR3 bases: TGCGCCAGCAGCCAAGGAAACGGACAGTCTGCCCTGGAGCAGTACTTC. Translating gives CASSQGNGQSALEQYF.

A few counts support this clone. In DNA, the CDR3 is TGTGCCAGCAGCCCCGGGACAGGGGGTGGCTACACCTTC. Residues: CASSPGTGGGYTF. The genes are TRBV9 and TRBJ1-2, with TRBD1 identical over 11 bases. V lost 4 bases and J lost 7; bases outside the gene matches: 3. Germline lookup yields CDR1 SGDLS and CDR2 YYNGEE. The CDR3 spans 13 residues.

There are a few counts of this clone. Other nucleotide sequences in the sample specify the same CDR3. The chain recombines TRBV30 with TRBJ2-2, with D unclear. Per the germline V gene, CDR1 is GTSNPN and CDR2 is SVGIG (reference sequence). The CDR3 has 11 residues. V dropped 0 bases and J dropped 8 bases, with 4 bases sitting between them. This chain's CDR3 is CAWSVGGELFF. The CDR3 nucleotides read TGTGCCTGGAGTGTTGGAGGGGAGCTGTTTTTT.

The chain couples TRBV9 to TRBJ2-5; TRBD2 matches 7 bases. Germline lookup yields CDR1 SGDLS and CDR2 YYNGEE. This CDR3 region has 15 residues. After removal of 0 bases from V and 5 bases from J, the junction contained 7 bases not matched to a gene. CDR3 bases: TGTGCCAGCAGCGTAGGACTAGCTGAGGGGGAGACCCAGTACTTC. Its translation is CASSVGLAEGETQYF. The entire variable domain, with the rest obtained from reference TRBV9 and TRBJ2-5, is as follows: DSGVTQTPKHLITATGQRVTLRCSPRSGDLSVYWYQQSLDQGLQFLIQYYNGEERAKGNILERFSAQQFPDLHSELNLSSLELGDSALYFCASSVGLAEGETQYFGPGTRLLVL.

The genes are TRBV28 and TRBJ1-2; D is unclear. Trimming stripped 2 bases from V and 4 bases from J, with 5 bases between. Germline V CDR1 and CDR2: MDHEN, SYDVKM. The CDR3 is 12 residues long. The CDR3 region is CASSLMGYGYTF. In DNA, the CDR3 is TGTGCCAGCAGTTTAATGGGCTATGGCTACACCTTC.

The V call is TRBV28, the J call TRBJ2-7, with D unresolved. Trimming removed 0 bases at V and 6 bases at J, with 3 bases between. The CDR3 consists of 11 residues. CDR1 is MDHEN and CDR2 is SYDVKM in the germline V gene. The CDR3 protein is CASSLWSEQYF. CDR3 in DNA: TGTGCCAGCAGTTTATGGAGCGAGCAGTACTTC.

The rearrangement links TRBV5-4 to TRBJ1-1, with D unclear. CDR1 SGHNT and CDR2 YYREEE come from the germline V gene (reference sequence). Trimming removed 0 bases from V and 0 bases from J, with 9 bases in between. The CDR3 is made up of 15 amino acids. CDR3 region: CASSLASAMNTEAFF. The CDR3 DNA follows: TGTGCCAGCAGCTTGGCGTCCGCAATGAACACTGAAGCTTTCTTT.

This clone was counted between two and nine times. V gene TRBV28 combines with J gene TRBJ2-5, with 7 bases that match TRBD1. V shed 3 bases, J shed 5 bases, and the junction held 9 bases outside the gene matches. The CDR3 is 15 residues long. The germline CDR1 and CDR2 sequences are MDHEN and SYDVKM. The CDR3 spells CASSFPGQLMETQYF. The DNA for the CDR3 is TGTGCCAGCAGTTTCCCGGGACAGCTGATGGAGACCCAGTACTTC.

The chain is built from TRBV6-5 and TRBJ2-1, with D perhaps matching TRBD1 (6 bases). Per germline, CDR1 MNHEY and CDR2 SVGAGI. This CDR3 contains 13 residues. Trimming stripped 5 bases from V and 5 bases from J, with 10 bases between. The CDR3 coding sequence is TGTGCCAGCAGTGGAACAGGGAACAATGAGCAGTTCTTC. Amino acid sequence: CASSGTGNNEQFF.